These T cell receptor beta chains were read from a single sample in a study of OX40 agonist ivuxolimab in advanced cancers. Assay: immunoSEQ multiplex PCR; the TCRdb copy retains only in-frame clones and omits some. The table includes about 61,000 clones, roughly 87% detected once. The source material was CD4+ or CD8+ T cells sorted from blood, sampled in a trial of the OX40 agonist ivuxolimab. The receptors originated from an adult with an advanced solid tumor such as melanoma, head and neck, liver or kidney cancer. CDR3s include the opening cysteine and the closing phenylalanine or tryptophan. Fields, in order: V gene, D gene, clone size, J gene, CDR3 DNA, CDR3 protein. The D gene is left open where the match is weak. Size tells how often a clone was seen (once, few, many) or the class of an expanded clone, and some rows leave it out.

TRBV5-1,NA,NA,TRBJ1-6,TGCGCCAGCAGCCTCCGGGACGGGTGGTCACCCCTCCACTTT,CASSLRDGWSPLHF
TRBV28,TRBD2,once,TRBJ2-5,TGTGCCAGCCGGACTAGCGGGGGGACCGAGACCCAGTACTTC,CASRTSGGTETQYF
TRBV29-1,NA,few,TRBJ1-2,TGCAGCGTTGACAATGGCTACACCTTC,CSVDNGYTF
TRBV19,TRBD1,NA,TRBJ2-3,TGTGCCAGTAGTATACAGGGGGAGGATACGCAGTATTTT,CASSIQGEDTQYF
TRBV27,NA,NA,TRBJ1-1,TGTGCCAGCAGTTGGGGGCCCTCGGGGCAAAACACTGAAGCTTTCTTT,CASSWGPSGQNTEAFF
TRBV6-6,TRBD2,NA,TRBJ2-3,TGTGCCAGCAGTGACGGGGGGGCAGGGGCAGATACGCAGTATTTT,CASSDGGAGADTQYF
TRBV7-9,NA,NA,TRBJ1-2,TGTGCCAGCAGCTTGACGACAGGTTCAGAAATTAACTATGGCTACACCTTC,CASSLTTGSEINYGYTF
TRBV2,TRBD1,NA,TRBJ2-1,TGTGCCAGCAGGAGGACAGGGAGCTCCTACAATGAGCAGTTCTTC,CASRRTGSSYNEQFF
TRBV28,TRBD1,NA,TRBJ1-2,TGTGCCAGCAGTTTACCCGGACAGGGGGCGAGGGGCTACACCTTC,CASSLPGQGARGYTF
TRBV14,NA,NA,TRBJ2-3,TGTGCCAGCAGCCCCAGCACAGATACGCAGTATTTT,CASSPSTDTQYF
TRBV6-5,NA,NA,TRBJ2-7,TGTGCCAGCAGTTACCTCCGGGACACGGAGCAGTACTTC,CASSYLRDTEQYF
TRBV7-9,NA,NA,TRBJ2-2,TGTGCCAGCAGCTTAGTCAAAGAAGCGGGGAACACCGGGGAGCTGTTTTTT,CASSLVKEAGNTGELFF
TRBV19,NA,NA,TRBJ1-5,TGTGCCAGTAGTTCCCCTAGGGGGGCTGTGAGAAGCAATCAGCCCCAGCATTTT,CASSSPRGAVRSNQPQHF
TRBV4-3,NA,NA,TRBJ1-5,TGCGCCAGCAGCCAAGGGCCGGAAGGAGCCTATAGCAATCAGCCCCAGCATTTT,CASSQGPEGAYSNQPQHF
TRBV28,NA,once,TRBJ2-7,TGTGCCAGCAGTTTAAATGAGGGCGAGCAGTACTTC,CASSLNEGEQYF
TRBV10-3,TRBD2,NA,TRBJ2-1,TGTGCCATCACCCTGGGGGGGTACAATGAGCAGTTCTTC,CAITLGGYNEQFF
TRBV27,NA,few,TRBJ2-3,TGTGCCAGCAGTCCTCGACGAAGCACAGATACGCAGTATTTT,CASSPRRSTDTQYF
TRBV5-4,NA,few,TRBJ1-6,TGTGCCAGCAGCCCTGACTCACACCCAAGTTCACCCCTCCACTTT,CASSPDSHPSSPLHF
TRBV19,NA,NA,TRBJ2-2,TGTGCCAGTAGTATGAGCCGACAGTATACGGGGGAGCTGTTTTTT,CASSMSRQYTGELFF
TRBV6-5,TRBD1,NA,TRBJ1-2,TGTGCCAGCAGTGCAGGGACAGGATATGGCTACACCTTC,CASSAGTGYGYTF
TRBV19,NA,NA,TRBJ1-5,TGTGCCACCGATAACCCAGGTCTAACCCATCAGCCCCAGCATTTT,CATDNPGLTHQPQHF
TRBV5-6,NA,NA,TRBJ1-2,TGTGCCAGCAGCTTGGGACAAAGCTACACCTTC,CASSLGQSYTF
TRBV7-2,TRBD1,NA,TRBJ1-6,TGTGCCAGCAGCGCCCAGACAGGGACCTATAATTCACCCCTCCACTTT,CASSAQTGTYNSPLHF